Following are 26 T cell receptor beta chains from one sample sequenced in a study of blood T cell repertoires in COVID-19. Produced via immunoSEQ multiplex PCR; TCRdb's table is partial and in-frame only. In the table there are approximately 200,000 clones, more than 75% of which are singletons. Input material: PBMCs or T cells enriched from blood (not recorded which). These receptors were obtained from a man younger than 45 in a cohort exposed to, infected with or recovered from COVID-19 (not recorded which).

This clone was found a few times. This chain uses TRBV10-1 with TRBJ2-7, with D possibly matching TRBD2 (6 bases). V was pared by 4 bases and J by 7 bases, with 17 bases between. The length of the CDR3 is 14 residues. Germline V gene sequence: CDR1 WNHNN, CDR2 SYGVQD (reference sequence). CDR3: CASSAGTDYAEQYF. In nucleotides, the CDR3 is TGCGCCAGCAGTGCTGGGACTGATTACGCGGAGCAGTACTTC.

CDR3 coding DNA: TGTGCCAGCAGTCGTCGGTACTCCTACGAGCAGTACTTC. This gives the protein CASSRRYSYEQYF. The genes are TRBV27 and TRBJ2-7; D gene unclear. Germline V gene data show CDR1 as MNHEY and CDR2 as SMNVEV (reference sequence). CDR3 length: 13 residues. With 5 bases removed from V and 0 bases from J, the gap between germline ends came to 8 bases.

This chain uses TRBV6-5 with TRBJ2-1, with 8 bases identical to TRBD2. The germline V gene has CDR1 MNHEY and CDR2 SVGAGI. This CDR3 contains 14 residues. Trimming took 2 bases from V and 9 from J; bases not matched to a gene: 6. The CDR3 region is CASSYVREAIEQFF. The CDR3 bases are TGTGCCAGCAGTTACGTGCGGGAGGCGATTGAGCAGTTCTTC.

Concerning this clone: Other DNA sequences within the sample encode an identical CDR3. The chain recombines TRBV20-1 with TRBJ2-5; D gene unclear. CDR1 and CDR2 from the germline V gene are DFQATT and SNEGSKA (reference sequence). V was trimmed by 2 bases and J by 5 bases, leaving 6 bases between them. The CDR3 spans 11 residues. CDR3 nucleotide sequence: TGCAGTGCTAGACCCCAGGAGACCCAGTACTTC. Translation gives CSARPQETQYF.

The V gene is TRBV7-9, the J gene TRBJ1-4, with TRBD1 matching over 7 bases. V shed 10 bases, J shed 2 bases, and the junction held 13 bases outside the gene matches. The CDR3 spans 16 residues. Germline values: CDR1 SEHNR, CDR2 FQNEAQ (reference sequence). The CDR3 region has the DNA TGTGCCACCCGACAGGGTTCCTTGGGGACTAATGAAAAACTGTTTTTT. It encodes CATRQGSLGTNEKLFF.

This clone was picked up one time. V gene TRBV19 combines with J gene TRBJ1-5; D is unclear. The CDR3 totals 16 residues. Trimming took 3 bases from V and 3 from J, leaving 15 bases between them. Germline assignment: CDR1 LNHDA and CDR2 SQIVND (reference sequence). As DNA, the CDR3 is TGTGCCAGTAGTATCAGCCCCCGCGGAGCCAATCAGCCCCAGCATTTT. It specifies CASSISPRGANQPQHF.

The chain combines TRBV11-2 with TRBJ2-3, with D possibly being TRBD2 (6 bases). CDR1 and CDR2 from the germline V gene are SGHAT and FQNNGV. Trimming removed 2 bases from V and 1 base from J, with 16 bases in between. This CDR3 has 17 amino acids. The CDR3 nucleotides are TGTGCCAGCAGCTTAAATAGGACTTGGGGGGGCACAGATACGCAGTATTTT. The encoded protein is CASSLNRTWGGTDTQYF. Looking up the rest from reference TRBV11-2 and TRBJ2-3 gives the full variable domain: EAGVAQSPRYKIIEKRQSVAFWCNPISGHATLYWYQQILGQGPKLLIQFQNNGVVDDSQLPKDRFSAERLKGVDSTLKIQPAKLEDSAVYLCASSLNRTWGGTDTQYFGPGTRLTVL.

This rearrangement joins TRBV5-1 to TRBJ2-5; 8 bases align to TRBD1. The junction had 13 bases not matched to a gene; V was cut back by 5 bases and J by 4 bases. From germline, CDR1 is SGHRS and CDR2 YFSETQ. The CDR3 spans 16 residues. CDR3 in amino acids: CASRLGQGQASETQYF. The CDR3, as DNA: TGCGCCAGCAGACTAGGACAGGGTCAAGCCTCAGAGACCCAGTACTTC.

DNA for the CDR3: TGTGCCAGCAGTTCACCTCAACGGGAGTTCGAGACCCAGTACTTC. Encoded protein: CASSSPQREFETQYF. The rearrangement joins TRBV28 to TRBJ2-5; a weak D match, TRBD2 (6 bases). The V and J ends lost 4 bases and 5 bases respectively, with 17 bases between them. This CDR3 has 15 amino acids. Germline-derived CDR1 and CDR2 are MDHEN and SYDVKM.

The chain links TRBV21-1 to TRBJ1-5. TRBV21-1 is classified as a pseudogene. The CDR3 has 13 residues. CDR3 region: CASSKANEEPQHF. DNA of the CDR3: TGTGCCAGCAGCAAAGCGAACGAGGAGCCCCAGCATTTT.

The CDR3 region is CSVDWQGGSPGGYTF. In nucleotides, the CDR3 is TGCAGCGTTGATTGGCAGGGAGGAAGTCCGGGGGGCTACACCTTC. The rearrangement joins TRBV29-1 to TRBJ1-2, with D possibly being TRBD1 (5 bases). The length of the CDR3 is 15 residues. The germline gives CDR1 SQVTM, CDR2 ANQGSEA. Trimming removed 3 bases from V and 8 bases from J, with 22 bases in between.

With respect to this clone: At one end, the junction sequence differs from germline, possibly due to a read error. The chain employs TRBV28 and TRBJ2-4; tentative D call: TRBD1 (6 bases). Germline CDR1 MDHEN, CDR2 SYDVKM. This CDR3 region has 12 residues. The CDR3 nucleotides read TGTGCCAGCAACCAAATGGGGGCTAGAATTTCCTTC. Its protein product is CASNQMGARISF.

Regarding this clone: One end of the junction does not line up with germline, which may come from a read error. The chain employs TRBV7-3 and TRBJ2-5; 9 bases match TRBD1. Germline V lookup: CDR1 SGHTA, CDR2 FQGTGA. The CDR3 spans 15 residues. CDR3 in amino acids: CANSWTGAVWETQYF. The CDR3 nucleotides read TGTGCCAACAGCTGGACAGGGGCCGTCTGGGAGACCCAGTACTTC.

V and J are TRBV9 and TRBJ2-4; D is perhaps TRBD1 (6 bases). The germline V gene encodes CDR1 SGDLS and CDR2 YYNGEE. The ends were cut back, 3 bases at V and 3 bases at J, with 10 bases in the middle. The CDR3 is 14 residues long. Here the CDR3 reads CASSAGDNKNIQYF. CDR3 DNA sequence: TGTGCCAGCAGCGCCGGGGACAACAAAAACATTCAGTACTTC.

This clone has a single count. V is TRBV7-6 and J is TRBJ1-4, with 7 bases identical to TRBD1. Germline V gene lookup returns CDR1 SGHVS and CDR2 FNYEAQ. J was trimmed by 5 bases and V by 6 bases; bases with no gene match: 9. This CDR3 contains 15 residues. This chain's CDR3 is CASRRRQGSNEKLFF. In nucleotides, the CDR3 is TGTGCCAGCAGGCGGAGACAGGGATCGAATGAAAAACTGTTTTTT.

This chain links TRBV16 with TRBJ1-1, with TRBD1 matching over 7 bases. The CDR3 is made up of 15 amino acids. From germline, CDR1 is KGHSY and CDR2 FQNENV. V was pared by 4 bases and J by 2 bases, with 7 bases of the junction left unmatched. The CDR3, as DNA: TGTGCCAGCAGCCCCTCGGGACAGACTAACACTGAAGCTTTCTTT. Protein sequence: CASSPSGQTNTEAFF.

The chain is built from TRBV7-6 and TRBJ2-1; 9 bases align to TRBD2. Germline CDR1 reads SGHVS; CDR2 reads FNYEAQ. With 2 bases clipped from V and 9 bases from J, the junction kept 8 bases outside the gene matches. The CDR3 spans 15 residues. The CDR3 loop reads CASSLTAGGPGEQFF. DNA of the CDR3: TGTGCCAGCAGCTTAACCGCGGGAGGGCCGGGTGAGCAGTTCTTC.

The chain employs TRBV5-1 and TRBJ2-7; 13 bases are shared with TRBD2. The CDR3 covers 15 residues. J lost 2 bases, V lost 4 bases, and 3 bases had no gene match. Germline CDR1 and CDR2: SGHRS and YFSETQ. In nucleotides, the CDR3 is TGCGCCAGCAGCGTCGGACTAGCGGGAGCCTACGAGCAGTACTTC. It is translated as CASSVGLAGAYEQYF.

The gene calls are TRBV2 and TRBJ2-7; tentative D call: TRBD1 (6 bases). V lost 0 bases and J 4 bases, leaving 22 bases between the germline ends. The CDR3 runs to 18 residues. Looked up from germline, CDR1 is SNHLY and CDR2 is FYNNEI. The CDR3 DNA reads as TGTGCCAGCAGTGAAGCTCCGGGACACATAATCTACCTATACGAGCAGTACTTC. Its protein product is CASSEAPGHIIYLYEQYF. Together with reference TRBV2 and TRBJ2-7, the CDR3 gives the full variable domain: EPEVTQTPSHQVTQMGQEVILRCVPISNHLYFYWYRQILGQKVEFLVSFYNNEISEKSEIFDDQFSVERPDGSNFTLKIRSTKLEDSAMYFCASSEAPGHIIYLYEQYFGPGTRLTVT.

The sample holds one count of this clone. V and J are TRBV5-1 and TRBJ2-5, with TRBD1 matching 9 bases. Germline CDR1 and CDR2: SGHRS and YFSETQ. This CDR3 contains 15 residues. J lost 5 bases, V lost 0 bases, and 5 bases had no gene match. The CDR3 sequence is CASSLGGDRVETQYF. The DNA for the CDR3 is TGCGCCAGCAGCTTGGGAGGGGACAGGGTTGAGACCCAGTACTTC.

The chain joins TRBV6-6 to TRBJ2-1, with D perhaps matching TRBD2 (5 bases). The germline CDR1 and CDR2 sequences are MNHNY and SVGAGI (reference sequence). The V and J ends lost 7 bases and 8 bases respectively, with 6 bases between them. The length of the CDR3 is 10 residues. The CDR3 region is CASNGDEQFF. The CDR3 DNA follows: TGTGCCAGCAACGGGGATGAGCAGTTCTTC.

The gene calls are TRBV5-1 and TRBJ2-7; 9 bases line up with TRBD1. V was pared by 3 bases and J by 2 bases, with 3 bases of the junction left unmatched. The V gene's germline CDR1 is SGHRS and CDR2 YFSETQ. There are 14 residues in the CDR3. Here the CDR3 DNA reads TGCGCCAGCAGCTCGGACAGGGGTACCTACGAGCAGTACTTC. It encodes CASSSDRGTYEQYF.

V gene TRBV3-1 (or the pseudogene TRBV3-2) combines with J gene TRBJ1-5; 7 nucleotides align to TRBD1. CDR1 and CDR2 (germline): LGHDT, YNNKEL (reference sequence). V trimming: 4 bases; J trimming: 1 base; junction bases outside the gene matches: 7. The length of the CDR3 is 16 residues. The CDR3 spells CASSPKQGISNQPQHF. The CDR3 DNA follows: TGTGCCAGCAGCCCGAAACAGGGGATCAGCAATCAGCCCCAGCATTTT.

This rearrangement joins TRBV27 to TRBJ2-6; 9 nucleotides agree with TRBD1. Germline V gene lookup returns CDR1 MNHEY and CDR2 SMNVEV (reference sequence). The CDR3 is 18 residues long. After removal of 5 bases from V and 0 bases from J, the junction contained 8 bases not matched to a gene. The CDR3 region is CASSNPGQGHSGANVLTF. In DNA form, the CDR3 reads TGTGCCAGCAGTAACCCGGGACAGGGCCACTCTGGGGCCAACGTCCTGACTTTC.

The gene calls are TRBV7-9 and TRBJ1-3; D ambiguous. Trimming left V 2 bases short and J 2 bases short, with 10 bases between. The CDR3 is made up of 15 amino acids. Germline V gene data show CDR1 as SEHNR and CDR2 as FQNEAQ (reference sequence). As DNA, the CDR3 is TGTGCCAGCAGCTTAATGCTCGGGGCTGGAAACACCATATATTTT. This gives the protein CASSLMLGAGNTIYF.

DNA of the CDR3: TGCGCCAGCAGCTTGGTTTTGTCCCGCGGGGCCTCCTATAATTCACCCCTCCACTTT. It encodes CASSLVLSRGASYNSPLHF. The chain employs TRBV5-1 and TRBJ1-6; a weak D match, TRBD1 (5 bases). The germline V gene encodes CDR1 SGHRS and CDR2 YFSETQ. This CDR3 spans 19 amino acids. V was shortened by 0 bases and J by 0 bases, with 16 bases between the two germline ends.